The T cell receptor beta chain described here comes from a study of T cells in localized non-small cell lung cancer. V lost 7 bases and J lost 5, with 9 bases in between. The V gene's germline CDR1 is LGHNT and CDR2 FRNRAP. The CDR3 extends over 12 amino acids. This clone came up a few times. Repertoires were generated with immunoSEQ multiplex PCR, while TCRdb's copy carries only in-frame clones and drops some. The data show some 78,000 clones, around four fifths seen once. The source was peripheral blood, collected before any cancer treatment. The chain employs TRBV12-5 and TRBJ1-5; a weak D match, TRBD1 (5 bases). The sequence came from a man aged 40 to 70 with stage I lung adenocarcinoma. This CDR3 reads CASAQDHQPQHF. DNA of the CDR3: TGTGCTAGTGCACAGGACCATCAGCCCCAGCATTTT.